This TCR beta chain appears in the sequencing data of a study of shared clonotypes between healthy human individuals. Assay used: immunoSEQ multiplex PCR; TCRdb lists only in-frame clones, some missing. The sample has about 2.1 million clones, about 92% seen once. In the naive CD8 group, cells lacked CD45RO and were positively selected for CCR7, so terminally differentiated effector memory CD45RA+ cells were left out. The CDR3 length is 15 residues. The sample comprised naive CD8+ T cells from PBMCs. The sequence was obtained from a man between 18 and 29 years old in good health. Some clones in this sample may be carry-over from other donors' samples. The chain links TRBV12-2 to TRBJ1-3. TRBV12-2 is a pseudogene. CDR3 sequence (DNA): TGTGCAAGTCGCTTAGCGGACCGCCTTGAAAACACCATATATTTT. This gives the protein CASRLADRLENTIYF.